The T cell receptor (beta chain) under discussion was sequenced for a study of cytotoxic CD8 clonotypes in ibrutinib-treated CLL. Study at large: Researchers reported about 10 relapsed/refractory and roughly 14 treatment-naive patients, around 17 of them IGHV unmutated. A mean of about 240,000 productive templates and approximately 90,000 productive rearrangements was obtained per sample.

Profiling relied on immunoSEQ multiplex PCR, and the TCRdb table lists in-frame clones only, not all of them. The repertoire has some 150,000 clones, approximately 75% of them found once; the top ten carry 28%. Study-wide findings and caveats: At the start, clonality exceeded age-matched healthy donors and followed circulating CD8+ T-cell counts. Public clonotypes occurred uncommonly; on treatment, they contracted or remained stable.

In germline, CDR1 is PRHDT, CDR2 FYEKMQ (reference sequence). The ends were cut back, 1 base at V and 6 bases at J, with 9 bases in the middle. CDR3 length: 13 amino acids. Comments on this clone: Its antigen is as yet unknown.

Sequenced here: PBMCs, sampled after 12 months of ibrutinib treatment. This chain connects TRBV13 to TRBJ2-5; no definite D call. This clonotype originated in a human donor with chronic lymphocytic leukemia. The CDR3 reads CASSLDDKQTQYF. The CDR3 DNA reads TGTGCCAGCAGCTTAGATGACAAGCAGACCCAGTACTTC.